This entry lists 18 T cell receptor beta chains sequenced from one sample in a study of T cell clonality in common variable immunodeficiency. Study findings and constraints: In common variable immunodeficiency, TCR beta chains reportedly carried fewer deletions and N-nucleotide insertions.

Generated by immunoSEQ multiplex PCR, the TCRdb table keeps only in-frame clones and is missing some. The sample holds approximately 21,000 clones, and no clone turns up only once. These receptors are not linked to any known antigen. The sequenced material came from peripheral blood mononuclear cells. Receptors originate from a human donor with common variable immunodeficiency.

This clone occurred a few times. The missing CDR3 end, 3 residues past where the read stops, is filled in from the germline J gene. The chain recombines TRBV20-1 with TRBJ2-3, with 15 nucleotides matching TRBD2. The V segment lost 0 bases and the J segment 1 base; nucleotides outside the gene matches: 5. Germline V gene sequence: CDR1 DFQATT, CDR2 SNEGSKA (reference sequence). The CDR3 covers 18 residues. The sequenced part of the CDR3 DNA is TGCAGTGCTAGAGATAGGGGACTAGCGGGAGGACGCACAGATACG. Protein: CSARDRGLAGGRTDT. The full CDR3 is CSARDRGLAGGRTDTQYF.

In this sample, this clone turned up a few times. The CDR3 goes on 3 residues after the read ends, and that part is filled in from the germline J gene. V usage is TRBV6-2 or TRBV6-3 and J usage is TRBJ1-5, with 9 positions matching TRBD1. Germline V lookup: CDR1 MNHEY, CDR2 SVGEGT. Trimming at V came to 6 bases and at J to 7 bases, leaving 10 bases not matched to a gene. The CDR3 has 15 amino acids. The sequenced part of the CDR3 DNA is TGTGCCAGCAGGGATGGGGGACAGGGCCGCCAGCCC. Translated: CASRDGGQGRQP. The entire CDR3 is CASRDGGQGRQPQHF.

By share, this clone counts as medium-sized (0.01 to 0.1%). The read comes to an end 3 residues before the CDR3 does, leaving the germline J gene to fill in the end. The J gene is TRBJ2-3, the V gene TRBV6-4; TRBD2 agrees at 10 bases. In germline, CDR1 is MRHNA, CDR2 SNTAGT. Unmatched junction bases numbered 0, after V lost 2 bases and J lost 4 bases. There are 14 residues in the CDR3. The CDR3 protein is CASSDSGGADTQYF. The CDR3 bases that were read are TGTGCCAGCAGTGACAGCGGGGGGGCAGATACG.

The table lists this clone with a few counts. Read coverage stops 3 residues before the CDR3 terminus; the germline J gene supplies the remainder. This rearrangement joins TRBV7-2 to TRBJ1-2; D not certain. This CDR3 region has 13 residues. CDR1 is SGHTA and CDR2 is FQGNSA in the germline V gene. V lost 1 base, J lost 5 bases, and 8 bases lay in between. The DNA read from the CDR3 is TGTGCCAGCAGCTTAGATACCGGGTATGGC. It encodes CASSLDTGYG. The CDR3 in its entirety is CASSLDTGYGYTF.

With respect to this clone: The read is 3 residues too short to cover the CDR3 end, so that end is filled in from the germline J gene. The J gene is TRBJ2-5, the V gene TRBV7-2; 8 bases agree with TRBD2. CDR1 and CDR2 from the germline V gene are SGHTA and FQGNSA. J was trimmed by 2 bases and V by 1 base; bases with no gene match: 3. The CDR3 runs 15 residues. Partial CDR3 DNA: TGTGCCAGCAGCTTAGTACTAGCGGAACAAGAGACC. This encodes CASSLVLAEQET. The CDR3 in its entirety is CASSLVLAEQETQYF.

CDR3: CASSPDDYEQYF. The sequenced part of the CDR3 DNA is TGTGCCAGCAGCCCAGATGATTACGAG. V is TRBV7-9 and J is TRBJ2-7, with no clear D. The read gets to within 3 residues of the CDR3 end, and the germline J gene fills in the rest. This CDR3 region has 12 residues. Trimming removed 5 bases from V and 4 bases from J, with 9 bases in between. CDR1 is SEHNR and CDR2 is FQNEAQ in the germline V gene (reference sequence).

In the case of this clone: Read data end 3 residues before the CDR3 end; the end is taken from the germline J gene. V usage is TRBV7-2 and J usage is TRBJ2-3, with D uncertain. V was pared by 1 base and J by 0 bases, with 5 bases between. Per germline, CDR1 SGHTA and CDR2 FQGNSA. This CDR3 is built from 14 residues. CDR3 sequence: CASSLDRSTDTQYF. The covered CDR3 bases are TGTGCCAGCAGCTTAGACCGGAGCACAGATACG.

This clone has only a few counts. The CDR3 end lies 3 residues beyond the end of the read and is filled in from the germline J gene. The chain has TRBV30 and TRBJ1-2; the D gene is possibly TRBD1 (5 bases). Germline CDR1 is GTSNPN and CDR2 is SVGIG (reference sequence). The CDR3 consists of 13 residues. With 4 bases removed from V and 4 bases from J, the gap between germline ends came to 13 bases. The CDR3 DNA, read in part, is TGTGCCTGGACGGTGGGGCGAGGCTATGGC. It translates to CAWTVGRGYG. The whole CDR3 sequence is CAWTVGRGYGYTF.

This clone has just a few counts. The CDR3 end falls 3 residues outside the read, so it is completed with the germline J gene. The chain joins TRBV7-9 to TRBJ1-1; D remains ambiguous. This CDR3 has 13 amino acids. From germline, CDR1 is SEHNR and CDR2 FQNEAQ (reference sequence). The V end was cut by 3 bases, the J end by 1 base, with 6 bases between. The CDR3 sequence is CASSFEGNTEAFF. The sequenced part of the CDR3 DNA is TGTGCCAGCAGCTTCGAAGGGAACACTGAA.

As regards this clone: The read gets to within 3 residues of the CDR3 end, and the germline J gene fills in the rest. The chain employs TRBV19 and TRBJ2-1; possibly TRBD1 for D (5 bases). Per the germline V gene, CDR1 is LNHDA and CDR2 is SQIVND (reference sequence). Trimming stripped 3 bases from V and 2 bases from J, with 17 bases between. The CDR3 extends over 17 amino acids. The CDR3 protein is CASSIRGGSPTYNEQFF. The sequenced part of the CDR3 DNA is TGTGCCAGTAGTATTAGGGGCGGATCCCCAACCTACAATGAG.

On this clone itself: The observed sequence ends 3 residues before the CDR3 terminus, with the missing tail filled in from the germline J gene. The rearrangement links TRBV19 to TRBJ2-2; D is possibly TRBD2 (5 bases). Trimming stripped 3 bases from V and 2 bases from J, with 13 bases between. The germline V gene has CDR1 LNHDA and CDR2 SQIVND (reference sequence). This CDR3 comprises 16 residues. CDR3 loop: CASSIYPGGNTGELFF. The part of the CDR3 DNA that was read is TGTGCCAGTAGTATCTATCCAGGAGGAAACACCGGGGAG.

CDR3 protein: CASRRDNTLHF. CDR3 DNA (partial): TGTGCCAGTCGAAGGGACAACACC. V gene TRBV19 combines with J gene TRBJ1-6, with a weak D call TRBD1 (6 bases). The read terminates 3 residues ahead of where the CDR3 ends, so the germline J gene completes it. This CDR3 comprises 11 residues. Germline V gene lookup returns CDR1 LNHDA and CDR2 SQIVND (reference sequence).

Regarding this clone: The read ends 3 residues shy of where the CDR3 ends; the end is completed using the germline J gene. This sequence joins TRBV5-1 and TRBJ1-1, with D perhaps matching TRBD1 (6 bases). Trimming took off 4 bases at V and 1 base at J, with 14 bases between the two ends. The CDR3 has 15 amino acids. The germline V gene has CDR1 SGHRS and CDR2 YFSETQ. The CDR3 region is CASSLQDSTNTEAFF. Partial CDR3 DNA: TGCGCCAGCAGCCTACAGGACAGTACGAACACTGAA.

Relative to its sample, this clone is medium-sized (0.01 to 0.1%). The CDR3 extends 3 residues past the end of the read, so its final part is completed from the germline J gene. The V and J genes are TRBV6-4 and TRBJ2-3; TRBD2 agrees at 8 bases. Germline-derived CDR1 and CDR2 are MRHNA and SNTAGT. This CDR3 has 14 amino acids. V shed 3 bases and J 1 base; nucleotides not matched to a gene: 0. The CDR3 here is CASSEAGGTDTQYF. The CDR3 DNA, read in part, is TGTGCCAGCAGTGAAGCGGGGGGCACAGATACG.

This clone was seen more than once but under ten times. The read finishes 3 residues shy of the CDR3 end, and the germline J gene is used to complete it. The chain uses TRBV7-9 and TRBJ2-3; D is unresolved. CDR1 and CDR2 from the germline V gene are SEHNR and FQNEAQ (reference sequence). The CDR3 length is 14 residues. With 1 base removed from V and 0 bases from J, the gap between germline ends came to 5 bases. The DNA read from the CDR3 is TGTGCCAGCAGCTTAGATACTAGCACAGATACG. Protein: CASSLDTSTDT. The CDR3 as a whole reads CASSLDTSTDTQYF.

As regards this clone: Coverage ceases 3 residues before the CDR3 finishes, and the germline J gene fills in the end. This chain connects TRBV19 to TRBJ1-6, with a tentative D call TRBD1 (6 bases). V lost 6 bases and J lost 10, with 19 bases in between. The CDR3 covers 15 residues. CDR1 is LNHDA and CDR2 is SQIVND in the germline V gene (reference sequence). The CDR3 DNA, read in part, is TGTGCCAGTAGCACTGGACAGATTTCCCTGTCACCC. Its protein product is CASSTGQISLSP. The complete CDR3 protein is CASSTGQISLSPLHF.

As concerns this clone: The sequence runs out 3 residues before the end of the CDR3; the remainder is reconstructed from the germline J gene. The V and J genes are TRBV19 and TRBJ2-5, with D tentatively TRBD1 (5 bases). The CDR3 is 18 residues long. The germline V gene has CDR1 LNHDA and CDR2 SQIVND (reference sequence). Trimming cost V 5 bases and J 5 bases, with 27 bases left between them. CDR3 DNA, as far as it was read: TGTGCCAGTAGTGCCATCTCAGGGTTCCCGAGCCGAGAGGAGACC. The encoded protein is CASSAISGFPSREET. The CDR3 as a whole reads CASSAISGFPSREETQYF. Looking up the rest from reference TRBV19 and TRBJ2-5 gives the full variable domain: DGGITQSPKYLFRKEGQNVTLSCEQNLNHDAMYWYRQDPGQGLRLIYYSQIVNDFQKGDIAEGYSVSREKKESFPLTVTSAQKNPTAFYLCASSAISGFPSREETQYFGPGTRLLVL.

Comments on this clone: The CDR3 is cut off 3 residues early in the read; its end comes from the germline J gene. The chain couples TRBV7-9 to TRBJ1-4; D possibly corresponds to TRBD1 (5 bases). CDR3 length: 15 amino acids. Germline V gives CDR1 SEHNR, CDR2 FQNEAQ (reference sequence). Trimming left V 5 bases short and J 7 bases short, with 17 bases between. The CDR3 DNA, read in part, is TGTGCCAGCAGCGAATCGGGAGGACAAGGTGAAAAA. This codes for CASSESGGQGEK. The entire CDR3 protein is CASSESGGQGEKLFF.